Shown below are 15 T cell receptor beta chains from a single sample sequenced in a study of neurological immune-mediated disorders. TCRdb ran MiXCR on the 5' RACE reads and lists one entry per CDR3 protein. The table records some 29,000 distinct CDR3 sequences, more than 6.5% of them present only once. Sequenced material: PBMCs. The receptors derive from a woman aged 45 to 65 in good health.

This clonotype was observed at least ten times. This sequence joins TRBV12-3 or TRBV12-4 and TRBJ2-7; D is tentatively TRBD1 or TRBD2 (5 bases each). This CDR3 has 15 amino acids. The V and J ends lost 5 bases and 2 bases respectively, with 16 bases between them. For the CDR3, the DNA is TGTGCCAGCAGTCTAGGGGACCCGCGGCCCTACGAGCAGTACTTC. It translates to CASSLGDPRPYEQYF.

This clonotype was counted many times. The rearrangement links TRBV5-1 to TRBJ2-1; tentative D call: TRBD1 (6 bases). The CDR3 runs 17 residues. The germline CDR1 and CDR2 sequences are SGHRS and YFSETQ. Trimming took 4 bases from V and 1 from J, leaving 18 bases between them. The CDR3 DNA is TGCGCCAGCAGCCAGCCACAGGGTAGAGGGTCCTACAATGAGCAGTTCTTC. This translates into CASSQPQGRGSYNEQFF.

This clonotype was seen at least ten times. This sequence joins TRBV10-3 and TRBJ1-1; maybe TRBD1 (5 bases). CDR1 is ENHRY and CDR2 is SYGVKD in the germline V gene. Trimming stripped 2 bases from V and 5 bases from J, with 18 bases between. CDR3 length: 16 residues. The CDR3 DNA sequence: TGTGCCATCAGTGAGAGTAGGGTCAGGGCCCGGACTGAAGCTTTCTTT. Translated, it gives CAISESRVRARTEAFF.

The sample holds many counts of this clonotype. The chain is built from TRBV7-2 and TRBJ2-7; D gene uncertain. The CDR3 extends over 13 amino acids. CDR1 is SGHTA and CDR2 is FQGNSA in the germline V gene. The V gene lost 0 bases and the J gene lost 6 bases, with 9 bases spanning the gap. CDR3 nucleotides: TGTGCCAGCAGCTTAGCGTCGGTGGGCGAGCAGTACTTC. It encodes CASSLASVGEQYF.

By sample share, this clonotype is medium-sized. The J gene is TRBJ2-1, the V gene TRBV6-1; D perhaps matches TRBD1 (5 bases). CDR3 length: 10 amino acids. V shed 8 bases and J shed 10 bases, with 9 bases lying between them. Germline CDR1 is MNHNS and CDR2 is SASEGT. The CDR3 sequence is CASSRTEQFF. DNA of the CDR3: TGTGCCAGCTCACGGACAGAGCAGTTCTTC.

At least ten counts were recorded for this clonotype. The chain couples TRBV28 to TRBJ2-1, with 11 bases lining up with TRBD2. CDR3 length equals 16 residues. V lost 3 bases and J lost 3; bases outside the gene matches: 4. Germline V gene data show CDR1 as MDHEN and CDR2 as SYDVKM. The CDR3 loop is CASSFRLAGGYNEQFF. CDR3 DNA sequence: TGTGCCAGCAGTTTTCGGCTAGCGGGGGGCTACAATGAGCAGTTCTTC.

This clonotype appeared many times. V gene TRBV27 combines with J gene TRBJ1-3; perhaps TRBD1 as D (5 bases). Per germline, CDR1 MNHEY and CDR2 SMNVEV (reference sequence). V was cut by 0 bases and J by 1 base, with 7 bases left in between. The CDR3 consists of 15 residues. CDR3 DNA sequence: TGTGCCAGCAGTTTATCGGGGGGTTCTGGAAACACCATATATTTT. Encoded protein: CASSLSGGSGNTIYF.

The table lists this clonotype with many counts. The rearrangement uses TRBV20-1 and TRBJ1-1; TRBD1 matches 7 bases. The junction had 3 bases not matched to a gene; V was cut back by 5 bases and J by 0 bases. This CDR3 is built from 13 residues. CDR1 DFQATT and CDR2 SNEGSKA come from the germline V gene (reference sequence). CDR3 nucleotides: TGCAGTGCTGTAGGGGGCTTGAACACTGAAGCTTTCTTT. Amino acids: CSAVGGLNTEAFF.

This chain links TRBV4-3 with TRBJ2-1; 7 bases line up with TRBD2. Germline V gene data show CDR1 as LGHNA and CDR2 as YSLEER. The ends lost 0 bases at V and 7 bases at J; junction bases unmatched: 9. The CDR3 contains 16 residues. The CDR3, as DNA: TGCGCCAGCAGCCAAGATATGGCGGGAGCAAGAAATGAGCAGTTCTTC. It is translated as CASSQDMAGARNEQFF.

This clonotype was detected ten times or more. The chain has TRBV9 and TRBJ2-5, with TRBD2 matching 13 bases. Germline CDR1 and CDR2: SGDLS and YYNGEE. The CDR3 runs 17 residues. With 2 bases clipped from V and 7 bases from J, the junction kept 11 bases outside the gene matches. The CDR3 protein is CASSVEGTSGALTTQYF. In DNA, the CDR3 is TGTGCCAGCAGCGTCGAGGGGACTAGCGGGGCCCTAACGACCCAGTACTTC.

This clonotype was counted many times. This chain uses TRBV20-1 with TRBJ1-5, with 7 bases matching TRBD1. From germline, CDR1 is DFQATT and CDR2 SNEGSKA (reference sequence). The CDR3 spans 13 residues. The CDR3 nucleotides read TGCAGCGTAACGGACAGGTCTAATCAGCCCCAGCATTTT. It is translated as CSVTDRSNQPQHF.

V and J are TRBV28 and TRBJ2-7; D gene unclear. This CDR3 has 14 amino acids. Germline CDR1 MDHEN, CDR2 SYDVKM. Trimming shortened V by 2 bases and J by 10 bases, and 18 bases separated the two germline ends. The CDR3 sequence is CASSLQHSSYYQYF. CDR3 nucleotides: TGTGCCAGCAGTTTACAGCACAGCTCCTACTATCAGTACTTC.

This clonotype was seen ten or more times. The chain joins TRBV7-9 to TRBJ2-7; D might be TRBD1 (5 bases). Germline CDR1 reads SEHNR; CDR2 reads FQNEAQ (reference sequence). The CDR3 sequence is 12 residues long. Between the trimmed V and J ends, which lost 10 bases and 3 bases, there was a span of 13 bases. CDR3 sequence (DNA): TGTGCCACCGGCAAAGGGGACTACGAGCAGTACTTC. Encoded protein: CATGKGDYEQYF.

This clonotype was seen many times. The CDR3 loop reads CASSSDQTSGVTAFF. As DNA, the CDR3 is TGTGCCAGCAGTTCCGACCAGACCTCGGGGGTAACAGCTTTCTTT. The V gene is TRBV27, the J gene TRBJ1-1, with D possibly TRBD1 on 5 matching bases. The CDR3 sequence is 15 residues long. V gave up 4 bases and J gave up 10 bases, with 22 bases separating them. Germline V lookup: CDR1 MNHEY, CDR2 SMNVEV (reference sequence).

At least ten counts were recorded for this clonotype. This chain links TRBV5-1 with TRBJ2-1; 8 nucleotides match TRBD1. This CDR3 is built from 13 residues. The J segment lost 12 bases and the V segment lost 2 bases, leaving 7 bases of the junction unmatched. The germline CDR1 and CDR2 sequences are SGHRS and YFSETQ. The CDR3: CASSFQGAMMQFF. Here the CDR3 DNA reads TGCGCCAGCAGCTTCCAGGGGGCAATGATGCAGTTCTTC.